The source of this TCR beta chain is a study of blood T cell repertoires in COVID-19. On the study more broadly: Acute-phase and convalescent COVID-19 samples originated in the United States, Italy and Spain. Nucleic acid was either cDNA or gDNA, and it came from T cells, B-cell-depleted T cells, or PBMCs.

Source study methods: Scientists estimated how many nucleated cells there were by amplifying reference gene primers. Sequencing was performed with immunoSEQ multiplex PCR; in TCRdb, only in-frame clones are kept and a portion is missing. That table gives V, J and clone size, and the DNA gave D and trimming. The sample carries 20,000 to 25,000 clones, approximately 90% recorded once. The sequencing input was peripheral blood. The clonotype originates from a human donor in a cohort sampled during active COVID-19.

CDR3 nucleotide sequence: TGTGCGTTAAGGGGGAGGGCTGAAAATGAGCAGTTCTTC. Translation: CALRGRAENEQFF. The chain recombines TRBV19 with TRBJ2-1; the D gene is possibly TRBD2 (7 bases). Germline loops: CDR1 LNHDA, CDR2 SQIVND (reference sequence). The CDR3 has 13 residues.